Shown below are 28 T cell receptor beta chains from a single sample sequenced in a study of T cell responses to AZD1222 COVID-19 vaccine (TCRdb year 2021). The sample's time point, from its label and the paper: baseline before first vaccination. The receptor library was made with the immunoSEQ multiplex PCR assay. The clones in this table, taken by TCRdb from immuneACCESS, are in-frame only. Not every clone is retained; where verified, under half of the shortfall comes from an unresolved V gene, and the cause of the rest is unknown. The sample table lists around 130,000 clones, around 85% of them with a count of one. Approximately 8.8% of the sample belongs to the ten largest clones. The source was peripheral blood, collected on day 0 of AZD1222 vaccination. Receptors were obtained from an adult in good health.

The chain uses TRBV5-1 and TRBJ1-3, with unresolved D. Germline-derived CDR1 and CDR2 are SGHRS and YFSETQ. V was trimmed by 3 bases and J by 0 bases, leaving 13 bases between them. The length of the CDR3 is 16 residues. The CDR3 is CASSSGLPSSGNTIYF. The CDR3 DNA reads TGCGCCAGCAGCTCGGGTCTGCCTAGCTCTGGAAACACCATATATTTT. Full variable domain (rest looked up from reference TRBV5-1 and TRBJ1-3): KAGVTQTPRYLIKTRGQQVTLSCSPISGHRSVSWYQQTPGQGLQFLFEYFSETQRNKGNFPGRFSGRQFSNSRSEMNVSTLELGDSALYLCASSSGLPSSGNTIYFGEGSWLTVV.

The genes are TRBV6-5 and TRBJ1-6, with TRBD1 as a possible D gene (5 bases). In germline, CDR1 is MNHEY, CDR2 SVGAGI. The CDR3 contains 15 residues. V shed 4 bases and J shed 4 bases, with 11 bases lying between them. The CDR3 here is CASSLGTNYNSPLHF. CDR3 DNA sequence: TGTGCCAGCAGTTTGGGGACCAATTATAATTCACCCCTCCACTTT.

This clone was seen a single time. The rearrangement uses TRBV30 and TRBJ1-1, with D perhaps TRBD1 (5 bases). This CDR3 has 10 residues. Trimming stripped 1 base from V and 12 bases from J, with 9 bases between. Germline values: CDR1 GTSNPN, CDR2 SVGIG (reference sequence). CDR3 protein: CAWSGGGTFF. The DNA of the CDR3 is TGTGCCTGGAGTGGGGGCGGAACTTTCTTT.

This clone was seen just once. The chain has TRBV10-3 and TRBJ2-7, with TRBD1 identical over 7 bases. Germline V gene sequence: CDR1 ENHRY, CDR2 SYGVKD. This CDR3 spans 12 amino acids. V lost 6 bases to trimming and J lost 7 bases; unmatched junction nucleotides: 6. The CDR3 loop reads CAISSDRREQYF. In nucleotides, the CDR3 is TGTGCCATCAGCTCGGACAGGCGTGAGCAGTACTTC.

The rearrangement links TRBV5-4 to TRBJ1-2; D gene unclear. The V and J ends lost 2 bases and 4 bases respectively, with 6 bases between them. This CDR3 is 12 amino acids long. Germline CDR1 reads SGHNT; CDR2 reads YYREEE (reference sequence). CDR3 region: CASSFELYGYTF. The CDR3 bases are TGTGCCAGCAGCTTTGAGCTCTATGGCTACACCTTC.

V usage is TRBV5-1 and J usage is TRBJ1-3; the D gene is possibly TRBD1 (5 bases). Germline loops: CDR1 SGHRS, CDR2 YFSETQ. V was clipped by 2 bases and J by 8 bases, with 11 bases between them. This CDR3 is built from 13 residues. The CDR3 DNA reads as TGCGCCAGCAGCTTTCAGGGCCGAGACACCATATATTTT. Protein: CASSFQGRDTIYF. The variable domain in full, with the rest retrieved from reference TRBV5-1 and TRBJ1-3, is KAGVTQTPRYLIKTRGQQVTLSCSPISGHRSVSWYQQTPGQGLQFLFEYFSETQRNKGNFPGRFSGRQFSNSRSEMNVSTLELGDSALYLCASSFQGRDTIYFGEGSWLTVV.

To note about this clone: The same CDR3 can be traced to other DNA sequences in this sample. V usage is TRBV18 and J usage is TRBJ2-7, with D maybe TRBD2 (6 bases). CDR1 is KGHSH, CDR2 LQKENI, per germline. This CDR3 is 13 amino acids long. With 3 bases removed from V and 3 bases from J, the gap between germline ends came to 9 bases. The CDR3 loop reads CASSPGGNYEQYF. The CDR3 bases are TGTGCCAGCTCACCCGGCGGGAACTACGAGCAGTACTTC. Using reference TRBV18 and TRBJ2-7 for the parts outside the CDR3, the full variable domain is NAGVMQNPRHLVRRRGQEARLRCSPMKGHSHVYWYRQLPEEGLKFMVYLQKENIIDESGMPKERFSAEFPKEGPSILRIQQVVRGDSAAYFCASSPGGNYEQYFGPGTRLTVT.

V gene TRBV5-1 combines with J gene TRBJ1-1, with D uncertain. CDR1 and CDR2 (germline): SGHRS, YFSETQ. The CDR3 loop spans 13 amino acids. Trimming pared 4 bases from V and 1 base from J, leaving 8 bases between. The CDR3 DNA reads TGCGCCAGCAGCGTGGTATCGAACACTGAAGCTTTCTTT. Translation gives CASSVVSNTEAFF.

Written as DNA, the CDR3 is TGCGCCAGCACGGCTACCGGTACCTACGAGCAGTACTTC. Amino acids: CASTATGTYEQYF. This chain connects TRBV5-1 to TRBJ2-7; D is unresolved. The V gene lost 6 bases and the J gene lost 2 bases, with 12 bases spanning the gap. The germline CDR1 and CDR2 sequences are SGHRS and YFSETQ. The CDR3 runs to 13 residues.

The genes are TRBV7-2 and TRBJ2-7; D is uncertain. This CDR3 contains 14 residues. Germline-derived CDR1 and CDR2 are SGHTA and FQGNSA. The V and J ends lost 1 base and 7 bases respectively, with 14 bases between them. CDR3 loop: CASSLVLVPGEQYF. For the CDR3, the DNA is TGTGCCAGCAGCTTAGTTTTGGTCCCCGGGGAGCAGTACTTC.

The rearrangement uses TRBV6-2 or TRBV6-3 and TRBJ2-3; 8 positions match TRBD2. V lost 5 bases, J lost 6 bases, and 19 bases stayed unmatched. This CDR3 region has 18 residues. Germline CDR1 reads MNHEY; CDR2 reads SVGEGT. The CDR3, as DNA: TGTGCCAGCAGTATAAGGCCCCTGATTGCGGGAGGTGCGGATACGCAGTATTTT. As protein: CASSIRPLIAGGADTQYF.

The chain recombines TRBV2 with TRBJ2-3; D gene uncertain. V was clipped by 8 bases and J by 7 bases, with 13 bases between them. The CDR3 extends over 12 amino acids. In germline, CDR1 is SNHLY, CDR2 FYNNEI. The CDR3 nucleotides are TGTGCCAGCCGGGTCCGAGCAAATACGCAGTATTTT. This translates into CASRVRANTQYF.

J is TRBJ2-7 and V is TRBV9; 8 bases match TRBD2. V lost 1 base and J lost 7; bases outside the gene matches: 7. Per germline, CDR1 SGDLS and CDR2 YYNGEE. CDR3 length: 14 amino acids. The DNA of the CDR3 is TGTGCCAGCAGCGTATTAGCGGGGTTTCGTGAGCAGTACTTC. The encoded protein is CASSVLAGFREQYF.

The chain carries TRBV5-1 and TRBJ1-5, with TRBD1 identical over 7 bases. The CDR3 has 15 amino acids. The V gene's germline CDR1 is SGHRS and CDR2 YFSETQ. Trimming at V came to 5 bases and at J to 3 bases, leaving 8 bases not matched to a gene. CDR3 sequence: CASRVTGEFNQPQHF. The CDR3 DNA is TGCGCCAGCAGGGTAACAGGGGAATTCAATCAGCCCCAGCATTTT.

The chain is built from TRBV6-4 and TRBJ2-1; D remains unclear. The CDR3 consists of 11 residues. V shed 10 bases and J shed 7 bases, with 11 bases lying between them. Germline CDR1 MRHNA, CDR2 SNTAGT. CDR3 protein: CATQNANEQFF. The CDR3 nucleotides are TGTGCCACCCAGAATGCGAATGAGCAGTTCTTC.

The chain uses TRBV3-1 (or the pseudogene TRBV3-2) and TRBJ1-2; D remains ambiguous. CDR1 LGHDT and CDR2 YNNKEL come from the germline V gene (reference sequence). Trimming left V 1 base short and J 6 bases short, with 9 bases between. There are 13 residues in the CDR3. CDR3 sequence (DNA): TGTGCCAGCAGCCAAGTCCCACTAGATGGCTACACCTTC. It translates to CASSQVPLDGYTF.

CDR3 loop: CASSNRGPYEQYF. The CDR3 DNA follows: TGTGCCAGTAGTAACAGGGGGCCCTACGAGCAGTACTTC. This rearrangement joins TRBV19 to TRBJ2-7; 9 nucleotides line up with TRBD1. CDR1 and CDR2 (germline): LNHDA, SQIVND (reference sequence). CDR3 length: 13 amino acids. V shed 4 bases, J shed 2 bases, and the junction held 0 bases outside the gene matches.

The chain recombines TRBV13 with TRBJ2-2, with D maybe TRBD2 (6 bases). CDR1 is PRHDT, CDR2 FYEKMQ, per germline (reference sequence). The CDR3 spans 17 residues. Trimming shortened V by 0 bases and J by 4 bases, and 15 bases separated the two germline ends. The CDR3 nucleotides read TGTGCCAGCAGCTTAGGCGGAGAGTTGGGGGGCACCGGGGAGCTGTTTTTT. It encodes CASSLGGELGGTGELFF.

The chain combines TRBV2 with TRBJ2-7; maybe TRBD1 (5 bases). Trimming shortened V by 6 bases and J by 3 bases, and 6 bases separated the two germline ends. The CDR3 runs to 11 residues. The germline gives CDR1 SNHLY, CDR2 FYNNEI. The CDR3 DNA is TGTGCCAGCAGGCAGGGCTACGAGCAGTACTTC. As protein: CASRQGYEQYF.

J is TRBJ2-7 and V is TRBV7-2; D gene ambiguous. Trimming left V 4 bases short and J 4 bases short, with 11 bases between. The germline V gene has CDR1 SGHTA and CDR2 FQGNSA. This CDR3 spans 13 amino acids. The CDR3 coding sequence is TGTGCCAGCAGCTCACCAGAGTTGTACGAGCAGTACTTC. This gives the protein CASSSPELYEQYF.

The chain uses TRBV6-5 and TRBJ1-3, with 7 bases aligning to TRBD1. This CDR3 comprises 15 residues. The J segment lost 8 bases and the V segment lost 6 bases, leaving 13 bases of the junction unmatched. The germline gives CDR1 MNHEY, CDR2 SVGAGI. The chain's CDR3 is CASRLDRAQRDTIYF. The CDR3 DNA is TGTGCCAGCAGACTCGACAGGGCTCAAAGGGACACCATATATTTT.

The chain has TRBV19 and TRBJ2-7, with TRBD2 as a possible D gene (6 bases). The V gene lost 10 bases and the J gene lost 3 bases, with 22 bases spanning the gap. The CDR3 sequence is 15 residues long. From germline, CDR1 is LNHDA and CDR2 SQIVND (reference sequence). DNA for the CDR3: TGTGCCACCACCATATCCGGGGGACGTAGCTACGAGCAGTACTTC. Translating it yields CATTISGGRSYEQYF.

The CDR3 sequence is CATQDRERNEQFF. DNA of the CDR3: TGTGCCACCCAGGACAGGGAGCGCAATGAGCAGTTCTTC. The rearrangement uses TRBV19 and TRBJ2-1; TRBD1 matches 8 bases. This CDR3 contains 13 residues. Trimming cost V 10 bases and J 6 bases; bases outside gene matches: 8. Germline assignment: CDR1 LNHDA and CDR2 SQIVND (reference sequence).

This clone turned up a few times. Other DNA sequences in this sample translate to the same CDR3. The V gene is TRBV18, the J gene TRBJ2-7; TRBD1 matches at 11 bases. The CDR3 loop spans 15 amino acids. The germline V gene encodes CDR1 KGHSH and CDR2 LQKENI. The V and J ends lost 6 bases and 0 bases, in that order; junction bases with no gene match: 4. This CDR3 reads CASSPGTGGSYEQYF. Here the CDR3 DNA reads TGTGCCAGCTCCCCCGGGACAGGGGGCTCCTACGAGCAGTACTTC.

The V gene is TRBV9, the J gene TRBJ2-7; 10 bases match TRBD2. Germline values: CDR1 SGDLS, CDR2 YYNGEE. The CDR3 consists of 16 residues. The V gene end was trimmed by 4 bases and the J gene end by 2 bases; junction bases not matched to a gene: 9. CDR3 DNA sequence: TGTGCCAGCAGCCTGGACCCTAGCGGGAGAACCTACGAGCAGTACTTC. Amino acids: CASSLDPSGRTYEQYF.

The rearrangement joins TRBV3-1 (or the pseudogene TRBV3-2) to TRBJ1-4; D is ambiguous. Germline CDR1 LGHDT, CDR2 YNNKEL (reference sequence). V lost 6 bases, J lost 8 bases, and 10 bases lay in between. The CDR3 has 12 amino acids. The CDR3 loop reads CASSTTREKLFF. CDR3 DNA sequence: TGTGCCAGCAGTACGACGAGAGAAAAACTGTTTTTT.

This chain links TRBV28 with TRBJ2-7; 10 nucleotides match TRBD1. Trimming at V came to 6 bases and at J to 7 bases, leaving 12 bases not matched to a gene. The CDR3 sequence is 15 residues long. Germline lookup yields CDR1 MDHEN and CDR2 SYDVKM. The CDR3 DNA reads as TGTGCCAGCAGCGAAGCCGGGACAGGGGCTTGGGAGCAGTACTTC. It is translated as CASSEAGTGAWEQYF.

This CDR3 is CASTEGGLATNEKLFF. The CDR3 region has the DNA TGTGCCAGCACCGAAGGGGGATTGGCAACTAATGAAAAACTGTTTTTT. The V gene is TRBV7-6, the J gene TRBJ1-4; tentatively, D is TRBD1 (6 bases). Germline V gene data show CDR1 as SGHVS and CDR2 as FNYEAQ. V was cut by 7 bases and J by 0 bases, with 15 bases left in between. The CDR3 contains 16 residues. The complete variable domain, with remaining parts taken from reference TRBV7-6 and TRBJ1-4, reads GAGVSQSPRYKVTKRGQDVALRCDPISGHVSLYWYRQALGQGPEFLTYFNYEAQQDKSGLPNDRFSAERPEGSISTLTIQRTEQRDSAMYRCASTEGGLATNEKLFFGSGTQLSVL.